The 3 T cell receptor beta chains reported below all come from one sample, sequenced in a study of OX40 agonist ivuxolimab in advanced cancers. Sequencing used immunoSEQ multiplex PCR; TCRdb keeps in-frame clones, though not all of them. The sample contains around 30,000 clones, 90% of which appear only once. Here the sequenced sample was CD4+ or CD8+ T cells sorted from blood, taken in a trial of the OX40 agonist ivuxolimab. The receptors were sampled from an adult with an advanced solid tumor such as melanoma, head and neck, liver or kidney cancer.

The chain couples TRBV6-5 to TRBJ2-7; 7 nucleotides align to TRBD1. CDR1 is MNHEY, CDR2 SVGAGI, per germline. This CDR3 has 14 amino acids. The junction had 7 bases not matched to a gene; V was cut back by 3 bases and J by 5 bases. The CDR3 loop is CASSYAGGRNEQYF. CDR3 in DNA: TGTGCCAGCAGTTATGCAGGGGGTAGGAACGAGCAGTACTTC.

This chain connects TRBV7-6 to TRBJ2-7, with TRBD1 matching over 9 bases. Germline-derived CDR1 and CDR2 are SGHVS and FNYEAQ. The CDR3 totals 13 residues. The V gene end was trimmed by 4 bases and the J gene end by 3 bases; junction bases not matched to a gene: 1. As DNA, the CDR3 is TGTGCCAGCAGCTGGGGACAGGGCTACGAGCAGTACTTC. Its translation: CASSWGQGYEQYF.

By proportion, this clone is medium-sized. The genes are TRBV11-2 and TRBJ2-7, with a tentative D call TRBD1 (6 bases). The CDR3 is 18 amino acids. Germline values: CDR1 SGHAT, CDR2 FQNNGV. V lost 1 base, J lost 1 base, and 20 bases lay in between. The CDR3 loop is CASSLVRVDRSISYEQYF. CDR3 in DNA: TGTGCCAGCAGCTTAGTCCGGGTGGACAGAAGCATTTCCTACGAGCAGTACTTC.